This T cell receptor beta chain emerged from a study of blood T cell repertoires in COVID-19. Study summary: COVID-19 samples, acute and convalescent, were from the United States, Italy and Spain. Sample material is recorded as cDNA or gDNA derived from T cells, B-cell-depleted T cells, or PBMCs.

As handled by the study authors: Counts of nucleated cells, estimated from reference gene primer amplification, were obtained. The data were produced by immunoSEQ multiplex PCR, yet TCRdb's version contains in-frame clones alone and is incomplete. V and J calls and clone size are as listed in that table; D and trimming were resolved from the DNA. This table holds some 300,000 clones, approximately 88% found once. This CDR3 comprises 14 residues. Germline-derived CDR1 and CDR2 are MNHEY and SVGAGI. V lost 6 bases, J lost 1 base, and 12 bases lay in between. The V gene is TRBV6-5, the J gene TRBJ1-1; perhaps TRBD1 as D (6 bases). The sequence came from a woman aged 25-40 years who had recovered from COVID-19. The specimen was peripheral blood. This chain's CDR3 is CASRLGQPNTEAFF. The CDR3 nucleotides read TGTGCCAGCAGATTGGGACAACCGAACACTGAAGCTTTCTTT.